This entry features one TCR beta chain sequence. Per the study methods: Amplification from reference gene primers served as the basis for estimated nucleated cell counts. Profiled with immunoSEQ multiplex PCR; TCRdb holds only in-frame clones, not every one. The D gene and trimming were derived from the DNA, and the V and J assignments and clone size from that table. The data show about 170,000 clones, approximately 84% seen once. From germline, CDR1 is KGHSH and CDR2 LQKENI. Trimming took off 0 bases at V and 3 bases at J, with 8 bases between the two ends. This CDR3 has 14 amino acids. This specimen comes from a study of blood T cell repertoires in COVID-19. Study context: Specimens from acute and convalescent COVID-19 originated in the United States, Italy and Spain.

This receptor was taken from a woman of 80 years or more with acute or convalescent COVID-19. The specimen sequenced was peripheral blood. The rearrangement joins TRBV18 to TRBJ2-5; possible D gene TRBD1, 5 bases. The CDR3 bases are TGTGCCAGCTCACCACCGAAGGGGAAAGAGACCCAGTACTTC. This codes for CASSPPKGKETQYF.